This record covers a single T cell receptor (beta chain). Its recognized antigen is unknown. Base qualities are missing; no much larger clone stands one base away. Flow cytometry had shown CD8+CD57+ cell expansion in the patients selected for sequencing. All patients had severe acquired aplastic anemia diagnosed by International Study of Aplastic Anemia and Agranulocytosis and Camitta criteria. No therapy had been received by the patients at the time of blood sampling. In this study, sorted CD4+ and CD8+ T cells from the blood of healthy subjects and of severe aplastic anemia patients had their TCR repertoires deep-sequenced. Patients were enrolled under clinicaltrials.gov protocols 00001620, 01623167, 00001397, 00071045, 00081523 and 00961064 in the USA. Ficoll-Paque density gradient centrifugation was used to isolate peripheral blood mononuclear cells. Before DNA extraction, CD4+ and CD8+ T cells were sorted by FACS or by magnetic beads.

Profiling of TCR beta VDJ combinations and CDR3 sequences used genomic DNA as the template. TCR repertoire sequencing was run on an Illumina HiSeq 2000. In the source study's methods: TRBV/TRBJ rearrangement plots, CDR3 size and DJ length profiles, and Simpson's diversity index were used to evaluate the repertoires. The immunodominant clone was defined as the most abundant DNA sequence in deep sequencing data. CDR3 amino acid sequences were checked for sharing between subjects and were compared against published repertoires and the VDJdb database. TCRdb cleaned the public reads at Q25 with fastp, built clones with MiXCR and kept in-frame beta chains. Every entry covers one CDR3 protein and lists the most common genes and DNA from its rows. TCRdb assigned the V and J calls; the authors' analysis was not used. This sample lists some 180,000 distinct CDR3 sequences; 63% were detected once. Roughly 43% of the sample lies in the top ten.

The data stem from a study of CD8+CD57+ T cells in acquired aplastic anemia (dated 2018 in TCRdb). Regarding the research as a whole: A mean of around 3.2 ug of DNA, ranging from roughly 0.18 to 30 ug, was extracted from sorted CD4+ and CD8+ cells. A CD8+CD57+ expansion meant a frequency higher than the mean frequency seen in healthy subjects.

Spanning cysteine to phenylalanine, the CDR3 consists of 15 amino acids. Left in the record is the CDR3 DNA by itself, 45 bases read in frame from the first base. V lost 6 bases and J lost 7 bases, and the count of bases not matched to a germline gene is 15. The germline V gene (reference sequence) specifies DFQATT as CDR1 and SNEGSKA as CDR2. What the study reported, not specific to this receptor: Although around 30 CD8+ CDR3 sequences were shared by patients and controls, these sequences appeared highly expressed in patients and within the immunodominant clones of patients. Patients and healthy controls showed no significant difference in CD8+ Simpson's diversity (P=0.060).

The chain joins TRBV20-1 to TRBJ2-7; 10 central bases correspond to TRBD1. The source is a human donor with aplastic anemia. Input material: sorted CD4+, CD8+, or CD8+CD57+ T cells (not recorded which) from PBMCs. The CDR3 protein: CSATSILTGGGEQYF. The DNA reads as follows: TGCAGTGCCACAAGCATATTGACAGGGGGCGGAGAGCAGTACTTC.